The rows below give T cell receptor beta chains drawn from one sample of a study of technical replicates of blood from several donors. Data came from immunoSEQ multiplex PCR; TCRdb stores just in-frame clones and leaves some out. The repertoire consists of approximately 69,000 clones, with over 80% occurring once and the leading ten covering 4% to 5%. The sample taken for sequencing was PBMCs. These receptors came from a human donor in good health. Some clones in this sample may be carry-over from other donors' samples. The CDR3 runs from the conserved cysteine through the conserved F or W. D genes are given only for firm matches. A clone size is listed for some rows: how often the clone was seen (once, few, many), or a class if it is expanded.

d_gene,v_gene,abundance,j_gene,CDR3aa,CDR3nt
NA,TRBV18,NA,TRBJ1-1,CASSPGAPNTEAFF,TGTGCCAGCTCACCTGGTGCGCCGAACACTGAAGCTTTCTTT
TRBD1,TRBV15,NA,TRBJ2-7,CATSRLRDRAYEQYF,TGTGCCACCAGCAGACTTCGGGACAGGGCCTACGAGCAGTACTTC
NA,TRBV10-3,medium-sized,TRBJ2-7,CATGVPGVKAYEQYF,TGTGCCACCGGGGTCCCAGGGGTTAAAGCCTACGAGCAGTACTTC
TRBD2,TRBV7-9,NA,TRBJ2-7,CASSVETSGSPYEQYF,TGTGCCAGCAGCGTCGAGACTAGCGGGAGTCCCTACGAGCAGTACTTC
TRBD2,TRBV2,once,TRBJ2-2,CASRRSGGNTGELFF,TGTGCCAGCAGACGGAGCGGGGGAAACACCGGGGAGCTGTTTTTT
NA,TRBV19,NA,TRBJ1-6,CASSIDPSGRGNSPLHF,TGTGCCAGTAGTATAGATCCCAGCGGCAGGGGTAATTCACCCCTCCACTTT
NA,TRBV7-6,NA,TRBJ2-2,CASSRRTPGGGELFF,TGTGCCAGCAGCCGGCGGACCCCTGGAGGCGGGGAGCTGTTTTTT
NA,TRBV13,NA,TRBJ2-5,CASSLVFTVSQETQYF,TGTGCCAGCAGCTTAGTCTTTACAGTCTCCCAAGAGACCCAGTACTTC
NA,TRBV13,NA,TRBJ2-5,CASSLDRAGNDRETQYF,TGTGCCAGCAGCTTAGATCGGGCAGGGAATGATAGGGAGACCCAGTACTTC
TRBD1,TRBV19,NA,TRBJ2-3,CASSDRGGTDTQYF,TGTGCCAGTAGCGACAGGGGTGGCACAGATACGCAGTATTTT
TRBD1,TRBV4-1,NA,TRBJ1-5,CASLEGAGNQPQHF,TGCGCCAGTTTAGAGGGGGCAGGAAATCAGCCCCAGCATTTT
NA,TRBV18,NA,TRBJ1-1,CASSPGGARRDTEAFF,TGTGCCAGCTCACCAGGGGGGGCGAGGCGAGACACTGAAGCTTTCTTT
TRBD2,TRBV11-2,NA,TRBJ2-1,CASSLWVAGGPGEQFF,TGTGCCAGCAGCTTATGGGTGGCGGGGGGGCCCGGTGAGCAGTTCTTC
TRBD1,TRBV7-2,NA,TRBJ2-6,CASSSSQGAGANVLTF,TGTGCCAGCAGCTCATCCCAGGGGGCTGGGGCCAACGTCCTGACTTTC
NA,TRBV29-1,NA,TRBJ1-2,CSVPEGGAF,TGCAGCGTCCCCGAGGGAGGAGCCTTC
TRBD1,TRBV27,NA,TRBJ2-1,CASRNDRVGSYNEQFF,TGTGCCAGCAGGAACGACAGGGTCGGCTCCTACAATGAGCAGTTCTTC
NA,TRBV7-6,few,TRBJ1-6,CASSLGIRGALNSPLHF,TGTGCCAGCAGCTTAGGTATCCGGGGGGCGCTAAATTCACCCCTCCACTTT
TRBD1,TRBV5-1,NA,TRBJ1-5,CASSLGLDRGQPQHF,TGCGCCAGCAGCTTGGGATTGGACAGGGGACAGCCCCAGCATTTT
NA,TRBV6-4,NA,TRBJ1-3,CASSDSKRGIQNTIYF,TGTGCCAGCAGTGACTCGAAGCGGGGTATTCAAAACACCATATATTTT
NA,TRBV30,NA,TRBJ1-6,CAWRGGDSSPLHF,TGTGCCTGGAGGGGGGGTGATAGCTCACCCCTCCACTTT
TRBD1,TRBV28,NA,TRBJ1-2,CASRRDRGGGYTF,TGTGCCAGCAGAAGGGACAGGGGAGGTGGCTACACCTTC
NA,TRBV4-2,NA,TRBJ2-7,CASSSGTPLSYEQYF,TGTGCCAGCAGCAGTGGGACACCCCTCTCCTACGAGCAGTACTTC
NA,TRBV13,NA,TRBJ2-7,CASSWSSEQYF,TGTGCCAGCAGCTGGTCCAGCGAGCAGTACTTC
TRBD2,TRBV29-1,NA,TRBJ2-2,CSGLADTGELFF,TGCAGCGGCCTAGCGGACACCGGGGAGCTGTTTTTT
NA,TRBV2,NA,TRBJ2-7,CASSPYLAGSSEQYF,TGTGCCAGCAGCCCCTACCTAGCCGGGTCGTCGGAGCAGTACTTC
NA,TRBV5-1,NA,TRBJ2-2,CASSPAGSGNTGELFF,TGCGCCAGCAGCCCGGCCGGTAGCGGGAACACCGGGGAGCTGTTTTTT
TRBD2,TRBV13,NA,TRBJ2-2,CASSKPGLATGELFF,TGTGCCAGCAGCAAACCGGGACTAGCAACCGGGGAGCTGTTTTTT
TRBD1,TRBV19,NA,TRBJ2-7,CASRGTGSYEQYF,TGTGCCAGTAGAGGGACAGGGTCCTACGAGCAGTACTTC
NA,TRBV30,NA,TRBJ1-6,CAWSTSSGGRSPLHF,TGTGCCTGGAGTACAAGCTCCGGGGGAAGATCACCCCTCCACTTT
TRBD2,TRBV2,once,TRBJ2-1,CASSEGLGAGGPGGEQFF,TGTGCCAGCAGTGAAGGTTTGGGGGCGGGAGGGCCTGGAGGAGAGCAGTTCTTC
NA,TRBV19,NA,TRBJ2-3,CASSLGGGRADTQYF,TGTGCCAGTAGTCTTGGGGGAGGAAGGGCAGATACGCAGTATTTT
TRBD2,TRBV7-2,NA,TRBJ2-3,CASSLSSGPTDTQYF,TGTGCCAGCAGCTTATCTAGCGGCCCGACAGATACGCAGTATTTT
TRBD2,TRBV7-3,NA,TRBJ2-5,CASSLTGTSGGAWETQYF,TGTGCCAGCAGCTTAACTGGGACTAGCGGGGGGGCCTGGGAGACCCAGTACTTC
NA,TRBV7-8,NA,TRBJ2-3,CASSLWRSATTDTQYF,TGTGCCAGCAGCTTATGGAGGAGCGCCACTACAGATACGCAGTATTTT
TRBD2,TRBV5-5,NA,TRBJ2-3,CASGPSGGSTDTQYF,TGTGCCAGCGGCCCTTCGGGGGGGAGCACAGATACGCAGTATTTT
NA,TRBV5-1,NA,TRBJ2-2,CASSLETRQNTGELFF,TGCGCCAGCAGCTTGGAGACTAGACAGAACACCGGGGAGCTGTTTTTT
NA,TRBV4-3,NA,TRBJ2-3,CASSQGFRPSPRDTQYF,TGCGCCAGCAGCCAAGGCTTCCGGCCCTCCCCGCGGGATACGCAGTATTTT
TRBD2,TRBV5-4,NA,TRBJ2-5,CASSPEASGGVKTQYF,TGTGCCAGCAGCCCGGAGGCTAGCGGGGGGGTTAAGACCCAGTACTTC
TRBD1,TRBV29-1,NA,TRBJ2-7,CSVVRQGYEQYF,TGCAGCGTTGTTCGACAGGGCTACGAGCAGTACTTC
NA,TRBV27,NA,TRBJ2-6,CASSSTGIVSGANVLTF,TGTGCCAGCAGTTCCACAGGGATTGTATCTGGGGCCAACGTCCTGACTTTC
TRBD1,TRBV9,NA,TRBJ2-1,CASSPHVGQGGDEQFF,TGTGCCAGCAGCCCGCATGTCGGACAGGGTGGCGATGAGCAGTTCTTC
TRBD1,TRBV2,once,TRBJ2-3,CASSGDRIFTDTQYF,TGTGCCAGCAGTGGGGACAGGATCTTCACAGATACGCAGTATTTT
NA,TRBV2,once,TRBJ2-3,CASRRGSTDTQYF,TGTGCCAGCAGACGAGGGAGCACAGATACGCAGTATTTT
TRBD1,TRBV5-5,NA,TRBJ1-1,CASSFTGGAGTEAFF,TGTGCCAGCAGCTTCACAGGGGGCGCAGGCACTGAAGCTTTCTTT